This record covers a single TCR beta chain. The antigen remains unidentified. The data are from a study of OX40 agonist ivuxolimab in advanced cancers. Study-level results: At 0.1 to 3.0 mg/kg, clonal expansion of CD4+ and CD8+ blood T cells had occurred by week 6. Antigen specificity remained undetermined for the expanded peripheral T cells. A proportion of nonresponders additionally exhibited low normalized T-cell clonal expansion.

Method: immunoSEQ multiplex PCR; TCRdb's copy keeps in-frame clones and lacks some. This table has fewer than 90,000 clones, roughly 87% appearing once. This TCR came from an adult with an advanced solid tumor such as melanoma, head and neck, liver or kidney cancer. The specimen was CD4+ or CD8+ T cells sorted from blood, collected in a trial of the OX40 agonist ivuxolimab.

The CDR3 DNA reads as TGTGCCAGTAGTAATCTTCCGGGACAGGGAAAAGAGACCCAGTACTTC. It specifies CASSNLPGQGKETQYF. The chain recombines TRBV19 with TRBJ2-5; TRBD1 aligns across 9 bases. This CDR3 comprises 16 residues. V lost 4 bases, J lost 3 bases, and 9 bases stayed unmatched. Germline V lookup: CDR1 LNHDA, CDR2 SQIVND (reference sequence).